A selection of T cell receptor beta chains follows, all from one sample in a study of CD8 T cell repertoires and HIV-1 epitope variants. Here immunoSEQ multiplex PCR was the method, and the copy in TCRdb shows in-frame clones only, minus some. Of 5,700 or so clones listed, about three fifths are singletons. These receptors are not linked to any known antigen. The sequenced sample was cultured CD8+ T cells derived from PBMCs. All receptors come from a male donor with HIV. CDR3s include the opening cysteine and the closing phenylalanine or tryptophan. Fields, in order: clone size, J gene, D gene, V gene, CDR3 protein, CDR3 DNA. The D gene is left open where the match is weak. The listing skips clone size in some rows; elsewhere it reads once, few, many or a size class.

-,TRBJ2-2,-,TRBV13,CASSSTTGELFF,TGTGCCAGCAGCTCCACTACCGGGGAGCTGTTTTTT
-,TRBJ2-2,TRBD2,TRBV4-2,CASSGAELAAAPGGTGELFF,TGTGCCAGCAGCGGTGCTGAACTAGCGGCCGCCCCAGGTGGCACCGGGGAGCTGTTTTTT
-,TRBJ2-2,-,TRBV6-1,CASDAGSWVGGELFF,TGTGCCAGCGACGCCGGTAGCTGGGTGGGCGGGGAGCTGTTTTTT
-,TRBJ2-2,-,TRBV7-9,CASNQGRGGELFF,TGTGCCAGCAATCAGGGGCGAGGCGGGGAGCTGTTTTTT
few,TRBJ2-7,-,TRBV10-2,CASRGGWGKGTYEQYF,TGCGCCAGCAGGGGGGGATGGGGCAAGGGTACCTACGAGCAGTACTTC
-,TRBJ1-4,-,TRBV29-1,CSVWSNEKLFF,TGCAGCGTTTGGAGTAATGAAAAACTGTTTTTT
once,TRBJ2-3,-,TRBV7-9,CASSPAGSSRTDTQYF,TGTGCCAGCAGCCCCGCAGGGTCCTCACGCACAGATACGCAGTATTTT
once,TRBJ2-7,TRBD1,TRBV7-9,CASSLGRGTGPTEQYF,TGTGCCAGCAGCTTAGGGAGGGGGACAGGACCGACGGAGCAGTACTTC
-,TRBJ2-1,-,TRBV6-5,CASSYSAASSYNEQFF,TGTGCCAGCAGTTACTCAGCGGCCAGCTCCTACAATGAGCAGTTCTTC
-,TRBJ1-2,-,TRBV10-3,CAIGSGEIGYTF,TGTGCCATCGGTTCCGGGGAGATCGGCTACACCTTC
-,TRBJ2-1,-,TRBV6-5,CASSYGQGGGDNEQFF,TGTGCCAGCAGTTACGGACAGGGAGGGGGGGACAATGAGCAGTTCTTC
-,TRBJ2-7,-,TRBV28,CASSFNGEQYF,TGTGCCAGCAGTTTTAATGGCGAGCAGTACTTC
-,TRBJ1-5,-,TRBV19,CASSSDSRNQPQHF,TGTGCCAGTAGTTCGGACAGCCGCAATCAGCCCCAGCATTTT
few,TRBJ1-1,-,TRBV9,CASSGKGRNTEAFF,TGTGCCAGCAGCGGAAAAGGTAGGAACACTGAAGCTTTCTTT
-,TRBJ1-1,-,TRBV27,CASRPGGGNTEAFF,TGTGCCAGCAGGCCCGGGGGGGGGAACACTGAAGCTTTCTTT
medium-sized,TRBJ2-1,-,TRBV7-8,CASSLDSSYNEQFF,TGTGCCAGCAGCTTAGATAGCTCCTACAATGAGCAGTTCTTC
-,TRBJ1-2,TRBD1,TRBV29-1,CSVESGTGGIYGYTF,TGCAGCGTTGAATCCGGGACAGGGGGGATCTATGGCTACACCTTC
-,TRBJ2-1,TRBD1,TRBV29-1,CSVDHWDRYNEQFF,TGCAGCGTTGACCACTGGGACAGGTACAATGAGCAGTTCTTC
few,TRBJ1-1,TRBD1,TRBV20-1,CSARVRTGAFF,TGCAGTGCTAGAGTCAGGACAGGAGCTTTCTTT
-,TRBJ2-7,-,TRBV28,CASSSNGIPYEQYF,TGTGCCAGCAGTTCAAACGGGATTCCCTACGAGCAGTACTTC
once,TRBJ1-3,-,TRBV7-2,CASSLLISGNTIYF,TGTGCCAGCAGCTTGTTAATCTCTGGAAACACCATATATTTT
once,TRBJ1-6,TRBD1,TRBV10-3,CATTEDRASYNSPLHF,TGTGCCACTACCGAGGACAGGGCGTCCTATAATTCACCCCTCCACTTT
-,TRBJ2-1,TRBD1,TRBV30,CAWSSGTGDFF,TGTGCCTGGAGCAGCGGGACAGGGGATTTCTTC
few,TRBJ1-4,-,TRBV7-9,CASSPARVAANEKLFF,TGTGCCAGCAGCCCCGCCAGGGTCGCGGCTAATGAAAAACTGTTTTTT
medium-sized,TRBJ2-7,-,TRBV28,CASSPRLGDLYEQYF,TGTGCCAGCAGTCCCCGACTGGGCGACCTCTACGAGCAGTACTTC
-,TRBJ2-1,-,TRBV5-4,CASGNYNEQFF,TGTGCGTCGGGAAACTACAATGAGCAGTTCTTC
-,TRBJ1-1,-,TRBV6-5,CASSYGGTEAFF,TGTGCCAGCAGTTACGGGGGAACTGAAGCTTTCTTT
-,TRBJ2-1,TRBD2,TRBV19,CASALATSNNEQFF,TGTGCCAGTGCACTAGCGACGTCCAACAATGAGCAGTTCTTC
once,TRBJ2-7,TRBD2,TRBV19,CATRTSGREGSYEQYF,TGTGCCACGCGGACTAGCGGGAGGGAAGGGTCCTACGAGCAGTACTTC
-,TRBJ1-1,-,TRBV5-1,CASSPAMNTEAFF,TGCGCCAGCAGTCCTGCCATGAACACTGAAGCTTTCTTT
-,TRBJ1-1,-,TRBV19,CASSMKGGVGGEAFF,TGTGCCAGTAGTATGAAGGGGGGGGTCGGCGGTGAAGCTTTCTTT
-,TRBJ1-5,-,TRBV19,CASGEGGRQPQHF,TGTGCCAGTGGAGAGGGGGGGAGGCAGCCCCAGCATTTT
once,TRBJ1-2,TRBD1,TRBV19,CASSIEPTGGTPTHLYGYTF,TGTGCCAGTAGCATAGAACCGACAGGGGGAACCCCTACCCACTTATATGGCTACACCTTC
-,TRBJ2-1,-,TRBV27,CASSPPLGGGQFF,TGTGCCAGCAGTCCCCCACTGGGGGGAGGGCAGTTCTTC
-,TRBJ1-5,-,TRBV19,CASSIGVVGPQHF,TGTGCCAGTAGTATTGGGGTAGTAGGTCCCCAGCATTTT
few,TRBJ2-7,-,TRBV4-2,CASSQDAGPTSYEQYF,TGTGCCAGCAGCCAAGACGCGGGCCCAACTTCCTACGAGCAGTACTTC
-,TRBJ1-1,-,TRBV18,CASSPNQGPLNTEAFF,TGTGCCAGCTCACCTAATCAGGGGCCCTTGAACACTGAAGCTTTCTTT
few,TRBJ1-1,-,TRBV28,CASSLWPGGPMNTEAFF,TGTGCCAGCAGTTTATGGCCCGGGGGACCCATGAACACTGAAGCTTTCTTT
hyperexpanded,TRBJ1-2,-,TRBV4-1,CASSQDPPDLDYGYTF,TGCGCCAGCAGCCAAGATCCCCCAGACTTGGACTATGGCTACACCTTC
-,TRBJ2-3,-,TRBV5-6,CASRGWGAGTDTQYF,TGTGCCAGCAGGGGTTGGGGGGCAGGTACAGATACGCAGTATTTT
-,TRBJ2-2,-,TRBV6-6,CATTPIGTGELFF,TGTGCCACCACCCCGATCGGCACCGGGGAGCTGTTTTTT
few,TRBJ1-5,-,TRBV2,CASDEGVTLNQPQHF,TGTGCCAGCGATGAGGGGGTCACCCTAAATCAGCCCCAGCATTTT
-,TRBJ1-2,-,TRBV7-9,CASSHHRGYGYTF,TGTGCCAGCAGCCATCACCGGGGTTATGGCTACACCTTC